The sequence of this T cell receptor beta chain was determined in a study of Ad26.COV2.S vaccination and SARS-CoV-2 variants. Treatment of the sample: some 20 received Ad26.COV2.S at low or high dose, single or two shots; 5 received placebo; per-sample allocation not given. Sample collection was performed on day 63 after the first vaccine or placebo injection. Germline CDR1 and CDR2: KGHDR and SFDVKD. There are 13 residues in the CDR3. The germline V and J ends were trimmed by 5 bases and 3 bases, with 6 bases remaining between them. TCRdb's table, derived via immunoSEQ multiplex PCR, lists solely in-frame clones and lacks some. The table records about 350,000 clones, around nine tenths of them present only once.

The sequencing used peripheral blood, collected in a trial of Ad26.COV2.S vaccine versus placebo. This TCR derives from a person aged 18-65 years who received the Ad26.COV2.S COVID-19 vaccine or a placebo. This chain uses TRBV24-1 with TRBJ2-2; D gene unclear. The CDR3 DNA sequence: TGTGCCACCAGTGGAGTTCACACCGGGGAGCTGTTTTTT. Protein: CATSGVHTGELFF.